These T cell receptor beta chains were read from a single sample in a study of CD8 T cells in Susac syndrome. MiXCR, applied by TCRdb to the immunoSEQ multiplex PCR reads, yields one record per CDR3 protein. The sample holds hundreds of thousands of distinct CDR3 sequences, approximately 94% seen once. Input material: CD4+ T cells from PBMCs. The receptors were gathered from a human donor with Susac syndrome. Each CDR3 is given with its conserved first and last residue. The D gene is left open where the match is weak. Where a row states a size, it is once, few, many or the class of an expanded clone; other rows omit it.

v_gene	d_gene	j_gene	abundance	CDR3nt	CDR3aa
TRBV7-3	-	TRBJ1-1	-	TGTGCCAGCAGCCGTCTCAAGGACACTGAAGCTTTCTTT	CASSRLKDTEAFF
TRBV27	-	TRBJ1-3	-	TGTGCCAGCAGTCCCTACAATGGAAACACCATATATTTT	CASSPYNGNTIYF
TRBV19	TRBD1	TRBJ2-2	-	TGTGCCAGTAGTATGGGGGACAGGGGAAACACCGGGGAGCTGTTTTTT	CASSMGDRGNTGELFF
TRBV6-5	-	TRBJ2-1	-	TGTGCCAGCAGGGTCGCGGACAATGAGCAGTTCTTC	CASRVADNEQFF
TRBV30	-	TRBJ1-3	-	TGTGCCTGGAGTGCTCGGGGGCCTGGAAACACCATATATTTT	CAWSARGPGNTIYF
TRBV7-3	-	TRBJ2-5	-	TGTGCCAGCAGCCCCCAAGTGGGGTTGGAGACCCAGTACTTC	CASSPQVGLETQYF
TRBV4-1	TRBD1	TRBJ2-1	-	TGCGCCAGCAGGGTGGTGGGACAGGGGAATGAGCAGTTCTTC	CASRVVGQGNEQFF
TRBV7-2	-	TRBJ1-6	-	TGTGCCAGCAGCTTAGCGAGGACACCTTCACCCCTCCACTTT	CASSLARTPSPLHF
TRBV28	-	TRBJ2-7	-	TGTGCCAGCAGTCCGGCCCTTTCATTGGCCTACGAGCAGTACTTC	CASSPALSLAYEQYF
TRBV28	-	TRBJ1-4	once	TGTGCCAGCAGGCCTTCAATATTGGTTGAAAAACTGTTTTTT	CASRPSILVEKLFF
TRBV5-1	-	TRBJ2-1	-	TGCGCCAGCAGCTTAACAATGAGCTCCTACAATGAGCAGTTCTTC	CASSLTMSSYNEQFF
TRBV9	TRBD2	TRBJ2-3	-	TGTGCCAGCAGCGTAGGACCGGGGGGTAGCACAGATACGCAGTATTTT	CASSVGPGGSTDTQYF
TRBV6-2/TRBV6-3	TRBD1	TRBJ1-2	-	TGTGCCAGCAGTTACGGGACAGGTGCCTATGGCTACACCTTC	CASSYGTGAYGYTF
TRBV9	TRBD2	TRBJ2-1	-	TGTGCCAGCAGCACCGGGACTAGGGGGAATGAGCAGTTCTTC	CASSTGTRGNEQFF
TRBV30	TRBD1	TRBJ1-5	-	TGTGCCTGGTTCCCCCTTCCGGGACAGGGATTCGGTGGTCAGCCCCAGCATTTT	CAWFPLPGQGFGGQPQHF
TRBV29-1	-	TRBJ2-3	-	TGCAGCGTAAAGGACGGGGATACGCAGTATTTT	CSVKDGDTQYF
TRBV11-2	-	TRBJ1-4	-	TGTGCCAGCAGCTTGGGTATGACTAATGAAAAACTGTTTTTT	CASSLGMTNEKLFF
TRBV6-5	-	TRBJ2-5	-	TGTGCCAGCAACGACGGGGCAGGGCGAGAGACCCAGTACTTC	CASNDGAGRETQYF
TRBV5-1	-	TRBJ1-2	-	TGCGCCAGCAGGGCGGCAGGGGGCTACACCTTC	CASRAAGGYTF
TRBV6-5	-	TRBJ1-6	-	TGTGCCAGCAAAGAGGACAGCTCCTATAATTCACCCCTCCACTTT	CASKEDSSYNSPLHF
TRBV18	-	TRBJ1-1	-	TGTGCCAGCTCACCTGACAGACCTCGTGGTGGAGCTTTCTTT	CASSPDRPRGGAFF
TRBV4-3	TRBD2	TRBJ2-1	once	TGCGCCAGCAGCCAAGTACCCAGCGGGGGGGGCGATGAGCAGTTCTTC	CASSQVPSGGGDEQFF
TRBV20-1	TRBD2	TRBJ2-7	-	TGCAGTGCTAGATCCGAGGGAGGGAGCTCCTACGAGCAGTACTTC	CSARSEGGSSYEQYF
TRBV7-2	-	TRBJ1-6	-	TGTGCCAGCAGCCCCGCCAGGGCCACAAGATCTTATAATTCACCCCTCCACTTT	CASSPARATRSYNSPLHF
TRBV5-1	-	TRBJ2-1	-	TGCGCCAGCAGCCTCCCGGTGGGACACGAGGACAATGAGCAGTTCTTC	CASSLPVGHEDNEQFF
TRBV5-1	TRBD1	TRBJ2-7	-	TGCGCCAGCAGCTTCGGGACAGGGGGCGACGAGCAGTACTTC	CASSFGTGGDEQYF
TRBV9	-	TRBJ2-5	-	TGTGCCAGCAGCGTCGGGCCTGAAGAGACCCAGTACTTC	CASSVGPEETQYF
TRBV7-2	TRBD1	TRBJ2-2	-	TGTGCCAGCAGCCGCAGGACAGGGGACACCGGGGAGCTGTTTTTT	CASSRRTGDTGELFF
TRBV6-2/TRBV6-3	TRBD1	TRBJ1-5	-	TGTGCCAGCAGTAGCGGGACAGGCCTAAATCAGCCCCAGCATTTT	CASSSGTGLNQPQHF
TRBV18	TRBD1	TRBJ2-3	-	TGTGCCAGCTCAAAGGACAGGGCAGATACGCAGTATTTT	CASSKDRADTQYF
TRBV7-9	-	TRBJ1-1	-	TGTGCCAGCAGCTTCGCGGGGGGGGGTGAAGCTTTCTTT	CASSFAGGGEAFF
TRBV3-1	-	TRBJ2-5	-	TGTGCCAGCAGCCAAGGACCCTTGCAGGAGACCCAGTACTTC	CASSQGPLQETQYF
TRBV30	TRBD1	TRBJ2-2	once	TGTGCCTGGGCCGGGACAGGGATGAACACCGGGGAGCTGTTTTTT	CAWAGTGMNTGELFF
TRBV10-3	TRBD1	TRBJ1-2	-	TGTGCCATCTATGACAGGGGCACAATGAATAACTATGGCTACACCTTC	CAIYDRGTMNNYGYTF
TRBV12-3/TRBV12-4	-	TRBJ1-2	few	TGTGCCAGCAGTCCCGCGGGGCTGGGCTACACCTTC	CASSPAGLGYTF
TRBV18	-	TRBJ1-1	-	TGTGCCAGCTCAGCGGGACGGGAGTTTACTGAAGCTTTCTTT	CASSAGREFTEAFF
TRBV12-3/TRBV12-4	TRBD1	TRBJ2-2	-	TGTGCCAGCAGCCGGACAGGGGTTCGTACCGGGGAGCTGTTTTTT	CASSRTGVRTGELFF
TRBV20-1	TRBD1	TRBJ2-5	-	TGCAGTGCTAGATGGGACAGGAATGTAGAGACCCAGTACTTC	CSARWDRNVETQYF
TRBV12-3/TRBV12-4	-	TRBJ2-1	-	TGTGCCAGCACCCGAGGAGGGATCGACAATGAGCAGTTCTTC	CASTRGGIDNEQFF